This TCR beta chain derives from a study of technical replicates of blood from a few donors. Trimming took off 3 bases at V and 1 base at J, with 6 bases between the two ends. The CDR3 runs to 13 residues. Germline V gene lookup returns CDR1 LNHDA and CDR2 SQIVND (reference sequence). Clones were read by immunoSEQ multiplex PCR, and TCRdb kept only the in-frame ones, dropping some. The table lists about 63,000 clones, about 88% of them singletons. This clone has just one count. The specimen was PBMCs. This chain connects TRBV19 to TRBJ1-1; D is unresolved. The source is a human donor in good health. Some clones in this sample may be carry-over from other donors' samples. The CDR3 loop is CASSIYGNTEAFF. In DNA form, the CDR3 reads TGTGCCAGTAGTATCTACGGGAACACTGAAGCTTTCTTT.